This TCR beta chain was identified during a study of regulatory T cells in long-lasting Graves disease. General study points: It was in persistent disease that TRBV28, TRBJ1-2 and TRBJ2-5 were favored.

Trimming left V 2 bases short and J 5 bases short, with 10 bases between. The germline V gene encodes CDR1 SGHNT and CDR2 YYREEE (reference sequence). CDR3 length: 13 residues. The time point is: newly diagnosed GD, antithyroid drugs for less than 3 months. Extracted RNA from PBMCs served as the source of the TCR library. Patients came from an endocrinology department in Xi'an, China. Relying on iRepertoire HTBI primers and Arm-PCR of CDR3 regions, the team built TCR beta libraries. Authors' processing steps: Across samples, 60 or so TRBV and 12 to 15 TRBJ segments were found. Using its own MiXCR run on the multiplex PCR reads, TCRdb lists one record per CDR3 protein. What appears here as the V and J calls and clone size reflects TCRdb's work, not the paper's. The sample includes fewer than 350,000 distinct CDR3 sequences, over 15% of them seen just once. Many counts were recorded for this clonotype. Its matching antigen is unknown.

This sequence joins TRBV5-4 and TRBJ2-5; the D is unclear. Specimen: peripheral blood mononuclear cells (PBMCs), collected at new diagnosis, from a patient treated with antithyroid drugs. The source is a female donor with Graves disease. As DNA, the CDR3 is TGTGCCAGCAGCTTTGGACCCCTGGAGACCCAGTACTTC. Translation gives CASSFGPLETQYF.